This TCR beta chain comes out of a study of T cell responses to AZD1222 COVID-19 vaccine. The CDR3 is 15 amino acids. V lost 6 bases and J 1 base, leaving 15 bases between the germline ends. The germline V gene encodes CDR1 MNHEY and CDR2 SVGAGI. The repertoire was sequenced with immunoSEQ multiplex PCR; TCRdb's copy has only in-frame clones and lacks some. This sample has tens of thousands of clones, with about 80% found just once. The sequence came from an adult in good health. This chain connects TRBV6-5 to TRBJ2-5; tentative D call: TRBD2 (6 bases). Sequences were derived from peripheral blood, sampled on day 0 of AZD1222 vaccination. CDR3 nucleotide sequence: TGTGCCAGCAGGCAATCCGCGGGACTCCAAGAGACCCAGTACTTC. The encoded protein is CASRQSAGLQETQYF.